This is a list of T cell receptor beta chains from one sample in a study of T cell responses to AZD1222 COVID-19 vaccine. Only in-frame clones appear in the TCRdb table, and some are missing; sequencing was by immunoSEQ multiplex PCR. This sample has tens of thousands of clones, with about nine tenths found just once. The specimen was peripheral blood, collected 28 days after the second AZD1222 dose. These receptors were obtained from an adult who received the AZD1222 COVID-19 vaccine. Both conserved end residues are part of each CDR3. The order of the fields is clone size, D gene, J gene, V gene, CDR3 DNA, CDR3 protein. The D gene is left open where the match is weak. Clone size is given for some rows only: seen once, a few or many times, or a class if the clone is expanded.

clone size: -
D gene: -
J gene: TRBJ1-4
V gene: TRBV2
CDR3 DNA: TGTGCCAGCAGTGTTACCCTCCCGGGGAGCGAAAAACTGTTTTTT
CDR3 protein: CASSVTLPGSEKLFF

clone size: -
D gene: TRBD2
J gene: TRBJ2-2
V gene: TRBV7-8
CDR3 DNA: TGTGCCAGCAGCCCCTTAGCGGGGACGAACACCGGGGAGCTGTTTTTT
CDR3 protein: CASSPLAGTNTGELFF

clone size: -
D gene: TRBD2
J gene: TRBJ2-3
V gene: TRBV11-2
CDR3 DNA: TGTGCCAGCAGCTTAGATAGGGCTAGCGGGGGCGCCGCGTATTTT
CDR3 protein: CASSLDRASGGAAYF

clone size: -
D gene: -
J gene: TRBJ2-5
V gene: TRBV3-1/TRBV3-2
CDR3 DNA: TGTGCCAGCAGTCCCCGACTGTCTACACAAGAGACCCAGTACTTC
CDR3 protein: CASSPRLSTQETQYF

clone size: -
D gene: TRBD1
J gene: TRBJ1-4
V gene: TRBV28
CDR3 DNA: TGTGCCACTCTCCCGGGACAGAGTAATGAAAAACTGTTTTTT
CDR3 protein: CATLPGQSNEKLFF

clone size: -
D gene: -
J gene: TRBJ1-1
V gene: TRBV5-4
CDR3 DNA: TGTGCCAGCAGCTTGATCAGCACCTTGAACACTGAAGCTTTCTTT
CDR3 protein: CASSLISTLNTEAFF

clone size: once
D gene: -
J gene: TRBJ2-4
V gene: TRBV5-6
CDR3 DNA: TGTGCCAGCAGCTCACGGACAGCGGGCAACATTCAGTACTTC
CDR3 protein: CASSSRTAGNIQYF

clone size: -
D gene: -
J gene: TRBJ1-2
V gene: TRBV27
CDR3 DNA: TGTGCCAGCAGCCCTGACAGTTATGGCTACACCTTC
CDR3 protein: CASSPDSYGYTF

clone size: -
D gene: -
J gene: TRBJ2-1
V gene: TRBV7-9
CDR3 DNA: TGTGCCAGCAGCTTATCGGACAATGAGCAGTTCTTC
CDR3 protein: CASSLSDNEQFF

clone size: -
D gene: TRBD1
J gene: TRBJ2-1
V gene: TRBV7-9
CDR3 DNA: TGTGCCAGCACCGTACGGGTAGGACAGGACTACAATGAGCAGTTCTTC
CDR3 protein: CASTVRVGQDYNEQFF

clone size: -
D gene: TRBD1
J gene: TRBJ1-3
V gene: TRBV19
CDR3 DNA: TGTGCCAGTAGTAGAACAGGGGGCGTCGGGACTGGAAACACCATATATTTT
CDR3 protein: CASSRTGGVGTGNTIYF

clone size: -
D gene: TRBD1
J gene: TRBJ2-3
V gene: TRBV9
CDR3 DNA: TGTGCCAGCCCGCCCGGACAGGGTCCGCCAGATACGCAGTATTTT
CDR3 protein: CASPPGQGPPDTQYF

clone size: -
D gene: -
J gene: TRBJ2-3
V gene: TRBV19
CDR3 DNA: TGTGCCAGTAGTACGGGGGGCGGTCGGACAGATACGCAGTATTTT
CDR3 protein: CASSTGGGRTDTQYF

clone size: -
D gene: TRBD1
J gene: TRBJ2-5
V gene: TRBV28
CDR3 DNA: TGTGCCAGCAGTTTAGCGACAGGGGGCCGAGAGACCCAGTACTTC
CDR3 protein: CASSLATGGRETQYF

clone size: -
D gene: TRBD1
J gene: TRBJ1-2
V gene: TRBV7-6
CDR3 DNA: TGTGCCAGCAGCTTAGGCCCGAACCGGGACAGGGGGCTTGGCTACACCTTC
CDR3 protein: CASSLGPNRDRGLGYTF

clone size: -
D gene: TRBD1
J gene: TRBJ2-7
V gene: TRBV5-1
CDR3 DNA: TGCGCCAGCAGCCGAATAGTCACAGGGGACAACTACGAGCAGTACTTC
CDR3 protein: CASSRIVTGDNYEQYF

clone size: few
D gene: TRBD2
J gene: TRBJ2-7
V gene: TRBV7-6
CDR3 DNA: TGTGCCAGCAGCTTGGGGACTAGCGATTACGAGCAGTACTTC
CDR3 protein: CASSLGTSDYEQYF

clone size: -
D gene: TRBD1
J gene: TRBJ1-1
V gene: TRBV7-8
CDR3 DNA: TGTGCCAGCAGCTTAGCTGCAGGGGGCTCGTCTGAAGCTTTCTTT
CDR3 protein: CASSLAAGGSSEAFF

clone size: -
D gene: -
J gene: TRBJ2-3
V gene: TRBV15
CDR3 DNA: TGTGCCACCAGCAGAGTCGGCAGGGACACAGATACGCAGTATTTT
CDR3 protein: CATSRVGRDTDTQYF

clone size: -
D gene: -
J gene: TRBJ2-5
V gene: TRBV7-8
CDR3 DNA: TGTGCCAGCAGCTCCAAGACCCAGTACTTC
CDR3 protein: CASSSKTQYF

clone size: -
D gene: -
J gene: TRBJ2-7
V gene: TRBV27
CDR3 DNA: TGTGCCAGCAGTTTACGCCCCGCGGCAGGGTACGAGCAGTACTTC
CDR3 protein: CASSLRPAAGYEQYF

clone size: -
D gene: TRBD1
J gene: TRBJ2-6
V gene: TRBV9
CDR3 DNA: TGTGCCAGCAGCATCCCTACGGGCAGGGGGCACTCTGGGGCCAACGTCCTGACTTTC
CDR3 protein: CASSIPTGRGHSGANVLTF

clone size: -
D gene: -
J gene: TRBJ2-1
V gene: TRBV5-1
CDR3 DNA: TGCGCCAGCAGCCTCCGGCCTCTTAGGGTCGGGACGAACAATGAGCAGTTCTTC
CDR3 protein: CASSLRPLRVGTNNEQFF

clone size: -
D gene: -
J gene: TRBJ2-5
V gene: TRBV9
CDR3 DNA: TGTGCCAGCAGCGTAGGGGGGCGCGGGGAGACCCAGTACTTC
CDR3 protein: CASSVGGRGETQYF

clone size: -
D gene: TRBD1
J gene: TRBJ1-1
V gene: TRBV5-1
CDR3 DNA: TGCGCCAGCAGCTTTGACAGGGTGAACACTGAAGCTTTCTTT
CDR3 protein: CASSFDRVNTEAFF

clone size: -
D gene: -
J gene: TRBJ2-3
V gene: TRBV6-4
CDR3 DNA: TGTGCCAGCAGTGACTCGAGCGCTAGCACAGATACGCAGTATTTT
CDR3 protein: CASSDSSASTDTQYF

clone size: -
D gene: -
J gene: TRBJ2-7
V gene: TRBV7-6
CDR3 DNA: TGTGCCAGCAGCTTACCGGGGTTAGCCGAGCAGTACTTC
CDR3 protein: CASSLPGLAEQYF

clone size: few
D gene: -
J gene: TRBJ1-6
V gene: TRBV7-2
CDR3 DNA: TGTGCCAGCAGCTTATCGGCAGGATACTATAATTCACCCCTCCACTTT
CDR3 protein: CASSLSAGYYNSPLHF

clone size: -
D gene: TRBD1
J gene: TRBJ2-7
V gene: TRBV6-6
CDR3 DNA: TGTGCCAGCAACAGCGCCGGGACAGGGGTTTACGAGCAGTACTTC
CDR3 protein: CASNSAGTGVYEQYF

clone size: few
D gene: TRBD1
J gene: TRBJ2-1
V gene: TRBV30
CDR3 DNA: TGTGCCTACTTGACAGGGAAACCCTACAATGAGCAGTTCTTC
CDR3 protein: CAYLTGKPYNEQFF

clone size: -
D gene: -
J gene: TRBJ1-1
V gene: TRBV6-1
CDR3 DNA: TGTGCCAGCAGTTTCCTCGGACAGTTTGAAGCTTTCTTT
CDR3 protein: CASSFLGQFEAFF

clone size: -
D gene: -
J gene: TRBJ1-2
V gene: TRBV18
CDR3 DNA: TGTGCCAGCTCACGGGAGGGACAAAACTATGGCTACACCTTC
CDR3 protein: CASSREGQNYGYTF

clone size: -
D gene: -
J gene: TRBJ1-1
V gene: TRBV7-2
CDR3 DNA: TGTGCCAGCAGCTCACAGGCAGAAGCTTTCTTT
CDR3 protein: CASSSQAEAFF

clone size: -
D gene: TRBD1
J gene: TRBJ2-7
V gene: TRBV7-8
CDR3 DNA: TGTGCCAGCAGCTTGGGGACAGGGGCCTACGAGCAGTACTTC
CDR3 protein: CASSLGTGAYEQYF

clone size: -
D gene: -
J gene: TRBJ1-2
V gene: TRBV19
CDR3 DNA: TGTGCCAGCCGACGGTTGGATGGGGCCGTGGCATATGGCTACACCTTC
CDR3 protein: CASRRLDGAVAYGYTF

clone size: -
D gene: -
J gene: TRBJ2-3
V gene: TRBV27
CDR3 DNA: TGTGCCAGCAGATGGGTGGGAGCCACAGATACGCAGTATTTT
CDR3 protein: CASRWVGATDTQYF

clone size: -
D gene: -
J gene: TRBJ1-3
V gene: TRBV7-5
CDR3 DNA: TGTGCCAGAAGCTTAATAGGTGGCAGCGTTAGCTCTGGAAACACCATATATTTT
CDR3 protein: CARSLIGGSVSSGNTIYF

clone size: -
D gene: TRBD1
J gene: TRBJ1-1
V gene: TRBV6-5
CDR3 DNA: TGTGCCAGCAGCGGACAGGTCGGGAACACTGAAGCTTTCTTT
CDR3 protein: CASSGQVGNTEAFF

clone size: -
D gene: -
J gene: TRBJ2-7
V gene: TRBV6-6
CDR3 DNA: TGTGCCAGCAGTTGGGTCGCCTCCTACGAGCAGTACTTC
CDR3 protein: CASSWVASYEQYF

clone size: -
D gene: TRBD1
J gene: TRBJ2-6
V gene: TRBV5-4
CDR3 DNA: TGTGCCAGCCGGACAGGGGCCTCTGGGGCCAACGTCCTGACTTTC
CDR3 protein: CASRTGASGANVLTF

clone size: once
D gene: -
J gene: TRBJ2-7
V gene: TRBV7-2
CDR3 DNA: TGTGCCAGCAGCTTAAGAAGGGGGTCCTACGAGCAGTACTTC
CDR3 protein: CASSLRRGSYEQYF

clone size: -
D gene: TRBD1
J gene: TRBJ2-1
V gene: TRBV9
CDR3 DNA: TGTGCCAGCAGCGCCGGACAGGGGGGTAATGAGCAGTTCTTC
CDR3 protein: CASSAGQGGNEQFF

clone size: -
D gene: -
J gene: TRBJ2-7
V gene: TRBV9
CDR3 DNA: TGTGCCAGCAGCGTAGGGCAGGTTCCAGGGTACGAGCAGTACTTC
CDR3 protein: CASSVGQVPGYEQYF

clone size: -
D gene: -
J gene: TRBJ1-1
V gene: TRBV3-1/TRBV3-2
CDR3 DNA: TGTGCCAGCAGCCTGGGGGCAGGGTCAGCTGAAGCTTTCTTT
CDR3 protein: CASSLGAGSAEAFF

clone size: -
D gene: -
J gene: TRBJ1-4
V gene: TRBV27
CDR3 DNA: TGTGCCAGCAGTCTACGGGGTTCGGGTACCGAAAAACTGTTTTTT
CDR3 protein: CASSLRGSGTEKLFF

clone size: -
D gene: -
J gene: TRBJ1-5
V gene: TRBV6-5
CDR3 DNA: TGTGCCAGCAGTTACGATAGGGCTCAGCCCCAGCATTTT
CDR3 protein: CASSYDRAQPQHF

clone size: -
D gene: -
J gene: TRBJ1-3
V gene: TRBV18
CDR3 DNA: TGTGCCAGCTCACCTGGGGCCTCAGGGGCCGGAAACACCATATATTTT
CDR3 protein: CASSPGASGAGNTIYF

clone size: -
D gene: -
J gene: TRBJ2-4
V gene: TRBV12-3/TRBV12-4
CDR3 DNA: TGTGCCAGCAGTTTTTTAGCCAAAAACATTCAGTACTTC
CDR3 protein: CASSFLAKNIQYF

clone size: -
D gene: -
J gene: TRBJ2-3
V gene: TRBV7-2
CDR3 DNA: TGTGCCAGCAGCTTTCGGACCGTGTCAGATACGCAGTATTTT
CDR3 protein: CASSFRTVSDTQYF